These T cell receptor beta chains were read from a single sample in a study of blood T cell repertoires in COVID-19. Some clones are missing from TCRdb's copy, which holds only in-frame ones; the method was immunoSEQ multiplex PCR. The sample holds about 92,000 clones, roughly 85% seen once. Sequencing was done on a sample of peripheral blood. The source of these receptors is a man at least 80 years old with acute or convalescent COVID-19. Each CDR3 is given with its conserved first and last residue. D genes are given only for firm matches. Clone size, where shown, is once, few, many, or a class for clones that have expanded.

>TRBJ2-1|TRBV11-2|-|TRBD2
TGTGCCAGCAGCTGGTCTAGCGGGAGGACCTACAATGAGCAGTTCTTC
CASSWSSGRTYNEQFF
>TRBJ2-5|TRBV6-5|-|-
TGTGCCAGCAGTTACTCGAATTCGGGGGAGACCCAGTACTTC
CASSYSNSGETQYF
>TRBJ2-3|TRBV3-1/TRBV3-2|-|TRBD1
TGTGCCAGCAGCCTGGGACAGTACACAGATACGCAGTATTTT
CASSLGQYTDTQYF
>TRBJ1-4|TRBV2|-|-
TGTGCCAGCAGTGACCCGTCCGGAACTAATGAAAAACTGTTTTTT
CASSDPSGTNEKLFF
>TRBJ2-2|TRBV6-2/TRBV6-3|few|-
TGTGCCAGCAGTTACTCGAGGGTAGCCAACACCGGGGAGCTGTTTTTT
CASSYSRVANTGELFF
>TRBJ2-3|TRBV5-4|-|-
TGTGCCAGCAGCGGTGAGGCCACAGATACGCAGTATTTT
CASSGEATDTQYF
>TRBJ1-5|TRBV4-1|-|-
TGCGCCAGCAGCCTTGGAGGGAGAAATGGCAATCAGCCCCAGCATTTT
CASSLGGRNGNQPQHF
>TRBJ2-3|TRBV11-2|-|TRBD2
TGTGCCAGCAGCTTCTACTCGACTAGCGGTACTACAGATACGCAGTATTTT
CASSFYSTSGTTDTQYF
>TRBJ1-5|TRBV5-1|-|TRBD1
TGCGCCAGCAGCCCGAGTCCCGGGACAGGGTTCGCGGGTCAGCCCCAGCATTTT
CASSPSPGTGFAGQPQHF
>TRBJ2-1|TRBV29-1|-|TRBD1
TGCAGCGTTCTCGGACAGGGGGCTTCCTACAATGAGCAGTTCTTC
CSVLGQGASYNEQFF
>TRBJ1-2|TRBV3-1/TRBV3-2|-|TRBD1
TGTGCCAGCAGCTCCCGGGACAGGGCTAACTATGGCTACACCTTC
CASSSRDRANYGYTF
>TRBJ1-2|TRBV5-4|-|TRBD1
TGTGCCAGCAGCCTCACCGGGACAGGGGGCGGCTACACCTTC
CASSLTGTGGGYTF
>TRBJ2-1|TRBV28|-|-
TGTGCCACCATAGGGGGCTCCTACAATGAGCAGTTCTTC
CATIGGSYNEQFF
>TRBJ1-5|TRBV6-2/TRBV6-3|few|-
TGTGCCAGCAGTTACCGGCGGTCTAGCAATCAGCCCCAGCATTTT
CASSYRRSSNQPQHF
>TRBJ2-7|TRBV30|-|TRBD1
TGTGCCTGGAGAACGTTCGGGACAGGGAAATACGAGCAGTACTTC
CAWRTFGTGKYEQYF
>TRBJ2-2|TRBV5-4|-|TRBD1
TGTGCCAGCAGCTTCTCGACAGGGTCCGGGGAGCTGTTTTTT
CASSFSTGSGELFF
>TRBJ2-2|TRBV28|-|TRBD1
TGTGCCAGCAGTTTAAATCTACAGGGGTCTCACACCGGGGAGCTGTTTTTT
CASSLNLQGSHTGELFF
>TRBJ1-4|TRBV27|-|-
TGTGCCAGCAGTTTCGGTCAGGGTCGGGAAAAACTGTTTTTT
CASSFGQGREKLFF
>TRBJ2-1|TRBV3-1/TRBV3-2|-|TRBD2
TGTGCCAGCAGCCCCTTAAGACTAGCGACGAGCTCCTACAATGAGCAGTTCTTC
CASSPLRLATSSYNEQFF
>TRBJ1-2|TRBV10-1|-|TRBD1
TGCGCCAGCAGTGAGTCGAGACAGGGGGCAATGGATGGCTACACCTTC
CASSESRQGAMDGYTF
>TRBJ2-7|TRBV28|-|-
TGTGCCAGCAGTCCGCGGACTTTACGCTACGAGCAGTACTTC
CASSPRTLRYEQYF
>TRBJ1-2|TRBV5-5|-|-
TGTGCCAGCAGCCCGCAGGTGGATTCAGGCTACACCTTC
CASSPQVDSGYTF
>TRBJ2-2|TRBV9|few|-
TGTGCCAGCAGCGTAGGCGTCCCGTTCGACGGGGAGCTGTTTTTT
CASSVGVPFDGELFF
>TRBJ2-7|TRBV19|-|-
TGTGCCAGTAGTATAGGAGGCCCGCCAAAAGAGCAGTACTTC
CASSIGGPPKEQYF
>TRBJ1-5|TRBV7-9|-|-
TGTGCCAGCAGCCTGGGCGTGCAGGGGAGCAATCAGCCCCAGCATTTT
CASSLGVQGSNQPQHF
>TRBJ2-2|TRBV28|-|TRBD1
TGTGCTACGGACAGGGGCCTCACCGGGGAGCTGTTTTTT
CATDRGLTGELFF
>TRBJ2-5|TRBV14|-|TRBD2
TGTGCCAGCAGCCAAGGAAGGACTAGCGTAAGCCCAGAGACCCAGTACTTC
CASSQGRTSVSPETQYF
>TRBJ1-2|TRBV10-3|few|-
TGTGCCATCAGTGCGCCAGGCTATGGCTACACCTTC
CAISAPGYGYTF
>TRBJ2-5|TRBV3-1/TRBV3-2|-|TRBD2
TGTGCCAGCAGACCCGGGACTAGCGGACAAGAGACCCAGTACTTC
CASRPGTSGQETQYF
>TRBJ2-1|TRBV19|once|TRBD2
TGTGCCAGTAGTAGAGTCGGGGCGGGAGTATCTAATGAGCAGTTCTTC
CASSRVGAGVSNEQFF
>TRBJ1-4|TRBV27|-|TRBD1
TGTGCCAGCAGTTTTTTCGGACAGGGCGCAACTAATGAAAAACTGTTTTTT
CASSFFGQGATNEKLFF
>TRBJ2-1|TRBV3-1/TRBV3-2|-|TRBD1
TGTGCCAGCAGCCAAGCGAGCGCAGGGGGATATGAGCAGTTCTTC
CASSQASAGGYEQFF
>TRBJ1-4|TRBV19|once|-
TGTGCCAGCAAGACTCCCACTAATGAAAAACTGTTTTTT
CASKTPTNEKLFF